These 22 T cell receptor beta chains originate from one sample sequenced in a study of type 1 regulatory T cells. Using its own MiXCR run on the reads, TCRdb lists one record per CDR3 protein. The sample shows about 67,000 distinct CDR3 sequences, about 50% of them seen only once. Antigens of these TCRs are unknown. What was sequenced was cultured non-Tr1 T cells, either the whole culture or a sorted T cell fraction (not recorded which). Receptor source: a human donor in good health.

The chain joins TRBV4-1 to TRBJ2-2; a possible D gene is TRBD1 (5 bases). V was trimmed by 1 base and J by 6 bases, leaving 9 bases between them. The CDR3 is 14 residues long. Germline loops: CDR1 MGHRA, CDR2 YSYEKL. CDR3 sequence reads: CASSQVIGAGELFF. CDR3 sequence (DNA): TGCGCCAGCAGCCAAGTAATAGGGGCCGGGGAGCTGTTTTTT.

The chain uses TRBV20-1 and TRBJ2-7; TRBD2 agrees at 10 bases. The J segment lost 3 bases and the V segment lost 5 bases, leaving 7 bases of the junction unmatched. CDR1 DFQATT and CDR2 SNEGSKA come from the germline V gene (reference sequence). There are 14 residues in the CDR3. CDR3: CSASGLAASYEQYF. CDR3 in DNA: TGCAGTGCTTCCGGACTAGCGGCAAGCTACGAGCAGTACTTC.

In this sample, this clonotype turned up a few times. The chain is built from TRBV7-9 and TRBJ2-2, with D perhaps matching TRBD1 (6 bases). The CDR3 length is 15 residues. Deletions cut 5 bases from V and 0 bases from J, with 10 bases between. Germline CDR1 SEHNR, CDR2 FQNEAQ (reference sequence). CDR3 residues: CASSPDRPNTGELFF. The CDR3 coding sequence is TGTGCCAGCAGCCCGGACAGACCGAACACCGGGGAGCTGTTTTTT.

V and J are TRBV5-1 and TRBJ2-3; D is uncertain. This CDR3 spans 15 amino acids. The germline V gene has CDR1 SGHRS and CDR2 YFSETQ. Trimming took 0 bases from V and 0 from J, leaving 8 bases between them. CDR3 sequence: CASSLASASTDTQYF. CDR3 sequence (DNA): TGCGCCAGCAGCTTGGCTTCAGCTAGCACAGATACGCAGTATTTT.

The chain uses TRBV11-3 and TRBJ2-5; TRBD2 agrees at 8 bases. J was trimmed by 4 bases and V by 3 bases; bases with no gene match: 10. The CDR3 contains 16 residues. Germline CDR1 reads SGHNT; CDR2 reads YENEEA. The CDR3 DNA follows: TGTGCCAGCAGCTTCGGGACTAGAGGGGGGGGAGAGACCCAGTACTTC. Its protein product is CASSFGTRGGGETQYF.

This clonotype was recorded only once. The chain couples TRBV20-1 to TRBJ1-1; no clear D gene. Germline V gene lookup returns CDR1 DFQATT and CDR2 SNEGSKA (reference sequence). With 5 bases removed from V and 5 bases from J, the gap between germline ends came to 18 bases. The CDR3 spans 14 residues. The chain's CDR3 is CSAHLGQRRTEAFF. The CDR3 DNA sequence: TGCAGTGCTCACCTCGGGCAGCGACGAACTGAAGCTTTCTTT.

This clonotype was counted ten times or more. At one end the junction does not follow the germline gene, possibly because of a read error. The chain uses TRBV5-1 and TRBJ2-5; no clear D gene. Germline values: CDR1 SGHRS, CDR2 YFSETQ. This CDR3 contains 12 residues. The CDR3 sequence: CASSPFQETQYF. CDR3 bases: TGTGCCAGCAGCCCGTTCCAAGAGACCCAGTACTTC.

The CDR3 DNA reads as TGCAGTGCTACGGGACAGGGACGTGGCTACACCTTC. It specifies CSATGQGRGYTF. The chain has TRBV20-1 and TRBJ1-2; the match to TRBD1 covers 9 bases. The CDR3 is 12 amino acids. CDR1 is DFQATT and CDR2 is SNEGSKA in the germline V gene (reference sequence). Trimming at V came to 4 bases and at J to 7 bases, leaving 4 bases not matched to a gene.

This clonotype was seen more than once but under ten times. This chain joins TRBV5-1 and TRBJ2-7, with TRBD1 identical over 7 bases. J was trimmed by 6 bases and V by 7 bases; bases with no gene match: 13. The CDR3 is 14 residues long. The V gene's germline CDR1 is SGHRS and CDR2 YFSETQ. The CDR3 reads CASSTGEWVSEQYF. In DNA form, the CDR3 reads TGCGCCAGCTCTACAGGGGAGTGGGTAAGCGAGCAGTACTTC.

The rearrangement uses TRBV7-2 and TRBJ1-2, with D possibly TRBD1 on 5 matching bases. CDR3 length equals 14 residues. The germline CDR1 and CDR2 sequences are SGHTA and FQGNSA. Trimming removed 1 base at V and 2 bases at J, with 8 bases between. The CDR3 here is CASSLVGGNYGYTF. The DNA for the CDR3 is TGTGCCAGCAGCTTAGTTGGGGGAAACTATGGCTACACCTTC.

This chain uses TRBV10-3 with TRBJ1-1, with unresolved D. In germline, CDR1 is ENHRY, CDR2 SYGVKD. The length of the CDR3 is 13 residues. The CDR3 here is CATIRSSNTEAFF. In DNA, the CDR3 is TGTGCTACGATAAGGTCCTCTAACACTGAAGCTTTCTTT.

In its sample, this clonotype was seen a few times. CDR3 DNA: TGTGCCAGCTCGCCCAACGGCAGGGAGGGCTACACCTTC. As protein: CASSPNGREGYTF. The rearrangement joins TRBV18 to TRBJ1-2, with a possible D match to TRBD1 (5 bases). The CDR3 covers 13 residues. Germline values: CDR1 KGHSH, CDR2 LQKENI. Trimming cost V 6 bases and J 8 bases, with 16 bases left between them.

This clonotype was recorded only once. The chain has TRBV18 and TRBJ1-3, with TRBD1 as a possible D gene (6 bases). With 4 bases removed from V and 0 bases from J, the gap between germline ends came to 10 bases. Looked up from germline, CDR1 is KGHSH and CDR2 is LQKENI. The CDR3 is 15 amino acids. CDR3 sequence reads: CASSLTGNSGNTIYF. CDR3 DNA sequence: TGTGCCAGCTCACTGACAGGCAACTCTGGAAACACCATATATTTT.

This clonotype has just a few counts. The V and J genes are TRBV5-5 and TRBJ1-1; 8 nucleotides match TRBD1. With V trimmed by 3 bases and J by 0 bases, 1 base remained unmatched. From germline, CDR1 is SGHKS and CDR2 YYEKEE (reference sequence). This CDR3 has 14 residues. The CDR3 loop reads CASSSDRVNTEAFF. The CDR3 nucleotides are TGTGCCAGCAGCTCGGACAGGGTGAACACTGAAGCTTTCTTT.

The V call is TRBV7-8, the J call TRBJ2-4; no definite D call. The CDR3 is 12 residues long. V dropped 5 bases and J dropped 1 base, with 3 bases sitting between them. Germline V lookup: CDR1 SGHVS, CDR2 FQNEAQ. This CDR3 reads CASSPAKNIQYF. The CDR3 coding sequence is TGTGCCAGCAGCCCGGCCAAAAACATTCAGTACTTC.

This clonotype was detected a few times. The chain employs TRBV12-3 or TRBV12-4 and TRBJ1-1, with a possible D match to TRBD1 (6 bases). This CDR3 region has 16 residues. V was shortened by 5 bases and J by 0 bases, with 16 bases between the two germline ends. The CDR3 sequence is CASSAGQHQMNTEAFF. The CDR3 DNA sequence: TGTGCCAGCAGTGCAGGACAGCACCAAATGAACACTGAAGCTTTCTTT.

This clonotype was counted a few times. CDR3 DNA: TGTGCCAGCAAGGCGGGCGGGGGGTCCGCGAACACCGGGGAGCTGTTTTTT. Its protein is CASKAGGGSANTGELFF. The chain is built from TRBV6-6 and TRBJ2-2, with TRBD2 matching over 8 bases. Germline V gives CDR1 MNHNY, CDR2 SVGAGI (reference sequence). The junction had 10 bases not matched to a gene; V was cut back by 7 bases and J by 0 bases. The CDR3 is made up of 17 amino acids.

The CDR3 DNA sequence: TGTGCCAGCAGTGAGGAGCGGGGGTTGTGGGAGCAGTACTTC. Its protein is CASSEERGLWEQYF. The chain couples TRBV2 to TRBJ2-7; TRBD2 matches 8 bases. The CDR3 contains 14 residues. The germline V gene has CDR1 SNHLY and CDR2 FYNNEI. J was trimmed by 7 bases and V by 3 bases; bases with no gene match: 8.

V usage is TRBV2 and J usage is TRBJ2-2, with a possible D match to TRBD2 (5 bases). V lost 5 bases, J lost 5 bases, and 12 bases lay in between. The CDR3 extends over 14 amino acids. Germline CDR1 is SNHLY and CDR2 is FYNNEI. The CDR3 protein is CASSYPPGTGELFF. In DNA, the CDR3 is TGTGCCAGCAGTTACCCCCCGGGGACCGGGGAGCTGTTTTTT.

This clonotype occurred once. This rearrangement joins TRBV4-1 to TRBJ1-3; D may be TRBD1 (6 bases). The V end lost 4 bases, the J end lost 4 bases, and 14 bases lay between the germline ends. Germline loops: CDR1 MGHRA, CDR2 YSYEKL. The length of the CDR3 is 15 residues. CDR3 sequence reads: CASSRPTGTGNTIYF. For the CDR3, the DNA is TGCGCCAGCAGCCGGCCGACAGGAACCGGAAACACCATATATTTT.

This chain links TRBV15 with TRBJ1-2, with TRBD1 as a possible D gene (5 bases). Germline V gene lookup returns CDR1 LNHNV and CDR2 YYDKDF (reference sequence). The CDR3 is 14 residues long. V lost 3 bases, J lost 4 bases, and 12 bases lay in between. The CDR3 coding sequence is TGTGCCACCAGCAGGGGGACGAACAGCTATGGCTACACCTTC. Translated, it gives CATSRGTNSYGYTF.

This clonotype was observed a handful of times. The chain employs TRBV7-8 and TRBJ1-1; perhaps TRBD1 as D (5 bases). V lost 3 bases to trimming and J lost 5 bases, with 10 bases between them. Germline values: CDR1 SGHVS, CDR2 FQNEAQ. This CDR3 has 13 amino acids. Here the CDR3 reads CASSFRVRTEAFF. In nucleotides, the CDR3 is TGTGCCAGCAGCTTCAGGGTAAGGACTGAAGCTTTCTTT. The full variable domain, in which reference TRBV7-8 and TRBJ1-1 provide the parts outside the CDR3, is GAGVSQSPRYKVAKRGQDVALRCDPISGHVSLFWYQQALGQGPEFLTYFQNEAQLDKSGLPSDRFFAERPEGSVSTLKIQRTQQEDSAVYLCASSFRVRTEAFFGQGTRLTVV.